This TCR gamma chain was observed in a study of Vδ1+ human thymocytes. Regarding the study as a whole: Thymic delta-chain repertoires held roughly 20% Vdelta2 sequences and few Vdelta3, despite high sort purity. Highly polyclonal TRG and TRD repertoires with Gaussian CDR3 length distributions appeared in thymus.

After alphabeta T cell depletion, CD3+ Vdelta1+ Vdelta2- thymocytes were sorted. The germline V gene encodes CDR1 EGSTGY and CDR2 YDSYTSSV. The CDR3 is made up of 13 amino acids. J lost 8 bases, V lost 0 bases, and 7 bases had no gene match. In the case of this clone: What it binds is not known.

Sequences come from RNA converted to cDNA by reverse transcription. CDR3 amplicons came from multiplex PCR with pooled V-gene forward and constant-region reverse primers. TCRdb re-analyzed the multiplex PCR reads via CATT. The data hold over 5,500 gamma-chain clones, with 42% observed a single time. Sequencing input: Vdelta1+ gamma-delta thymocytes from the thymus. Documented subset: FACS-sorted CD3+ TCRalphabeta- TCRVdelta1+ TCRVdelta2- thymocytes. The J gene is TRGJ1 or TRGJ2, the V gene TRGV4. This clonotype originated in a boy younger than two who had congenital heart surgery. CDR3 amino acids: CATWDGPRNKKLF. The CDR3 DNA follows: TGTGCCACCTGGGATGGGCCTCGAAATAAGAAACTCTTT.